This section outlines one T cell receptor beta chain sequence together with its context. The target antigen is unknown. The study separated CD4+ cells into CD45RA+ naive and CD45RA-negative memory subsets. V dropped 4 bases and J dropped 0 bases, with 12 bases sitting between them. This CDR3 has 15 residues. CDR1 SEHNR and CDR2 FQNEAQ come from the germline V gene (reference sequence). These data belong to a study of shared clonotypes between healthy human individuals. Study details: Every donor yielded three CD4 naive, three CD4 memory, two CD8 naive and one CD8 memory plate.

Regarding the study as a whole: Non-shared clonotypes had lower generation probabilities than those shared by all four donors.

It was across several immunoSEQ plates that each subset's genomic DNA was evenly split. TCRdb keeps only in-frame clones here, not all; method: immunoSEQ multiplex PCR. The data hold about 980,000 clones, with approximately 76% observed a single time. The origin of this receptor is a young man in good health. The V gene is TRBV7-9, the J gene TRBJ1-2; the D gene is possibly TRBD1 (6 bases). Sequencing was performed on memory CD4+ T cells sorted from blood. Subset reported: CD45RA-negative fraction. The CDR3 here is CASSSYRVANYGYTF. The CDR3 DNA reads TGTGCCAGCAGCTCGTACAGGGTGGCTAACTATGGCTACACCTTC. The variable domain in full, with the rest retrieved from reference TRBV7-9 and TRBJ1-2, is DTGVSQNPRHKITKRGQNVTFRCDPISEHNRLYWYRQTLGQGPEFLTYFQNEAQLEKSRLLSDRFSAERPKGSFSTLEIQRTEQGDSAMYLCASSSYRVANYGYTFGSGTRLTVV.